A selection of T cell receptor beta chains follows, all from one sample in a study of blood T cell repertoires in COVID-19. Profiled with immunoSEQ multiplex PCR; TCRdb holds only in-frame clones, not every one. There are 150,000 to 200,000 clones in the sample; roughly four fifths occur only once, and about 24% lies in the top ten. Sequencing used peripheral blood. The source of these receptors is a woman older than 75 with acute or convalescent COVID-19. CDR3s include the opening cysteine and the closing phenylalanine or tryptophan. The D gene is left open where the match is weak. Only some rows state a clone size, as once, few, many or a class for expanded clones.

>TRBV5-1|TRBD1|TRBJ2-7|.
CASSPTGTGGLEQYF
TGCGCCAGCAGCCCAACCGGGACAGGGGGCCTCGAGCAGTACTTC
>TRBV30|.|TRBJ2-7|.
CAWVREGKLGGQYF
TGTGCCTGGGTGCGGGAAGGAAAGCTTGGGGGGCAGTACTTC
>TRBV2|.|TRBJ1-3|.
CASSEQSTSGNTIYF
TGTGCCAGCAGTGAACAGTCAACCTCTGGAAACACCATATATTTT
>TRBV7-2|.|TRBJ1-1|.
CASSPGAANTEAFF
TGTGCCAGCAGCCCAGGGGCGGCGAACACTGAAGCTTTCTTT
>TRBV19|TRBD1|TRBJ1-2|.
CASSIKGQGAANYGYTF
TGTGCCAGTAGTATTAAGGGACAGGGGGCGGCAAACTATGGCTACACCTTC
>TRBV19|.|TRBJ1-2|.
CASRDSPGGYTF
TGTGCCAGTAGAGATTCACCAGGCGGCTACACCTTC
>TRBV28|TRBD1|TRBJ1-1|.
CASSLHRGGQNTEAFF
TGTGCCAGCAGCCTCCACAGGGGGGGCCAGAACACTGAAGCTTTCTTT
>TRBV6-5|TRBD1|TRBJ1-1|.
CASSYSLQGTTEAFF
TGTGCCAGCAGTTACTCCTTACAGGGGACCACTGAAGCTTTCTTT
>TRBV18|TRBD1|TRBJ1-4|.
CASSPNRGGELFF
TGTGCCAGCTCACCCAACAGGGGCGGGGAACTGTTTTTT
>TRBV12-2|.|TRBJ1-1|.
CASRPGQGKNTEAFF
TGTGCAAGTCGCCCTGGACAGGGAAAGAACACTGAAGCTTTCTTT
>TRBV7-2|.|TRBJ2-7|.
CASSAGLLWGEQYF
TGTGCCAGCAGCGCGGGACTCCTTTGGGGGGAGCAGTACTTC
>TRBV5-1|.|TRBJ2-1|.
CASSPGFYNEQFF
TGCGCCAGCAGCCCAGGTTTTTACAATGAGCAGTTCTTC
>TRBV28|.|TRBJ2-3|.
CASSYLGAGDTDTQYF
TGTGCCAGCAGTTATCTGGGGGCGGGGGACACAGATACGCAGTATTTT
>TRBV28|TRBD1|TRBJ1-4|.
CASSLGQGNEKLFF
TGTGCCAGCAGCTTAGGACAGGGTAATGAAAAACTGTTTTTT
>TRBV19|TRBD1|TRBJ2-1|.
CASSPGTGVIYEQFF
TGTGCCAGTAGTCCCGGGACAGGGGTGATTTATGAGCAGTTCTTC
>TRBV5-4|TRBD2|TRBJ2-4|once
CASSPGGLADNIQYF
TGTGCCAGCAGCCCGGGGGGGCTAGCGGATAACATTCAGTACTTC